Following are 13 T cell receptor beta chains from one sample sequenced in a study of blood T cell repertoires in COVID-19. Some clones are missing from TCRdb's copy, which holds only in-frame ones; the method was immunoSEQ multiplex PCR. The sample shows roughly 30,000 clones, nearly 90% of them seen only once. The specimen sequenced was peripheral blood. All receptors come from a man between 60 and 70 years old with active COVID-19.

This chain joins TRBV7-2 and TRBJ1-6, with 10 bases that match TRBD1. Unmatched junction bases numbered 10, after V lost 5 bases and J lost 9 bases. CDR1 and CDR2 (germline): SGHTA, FQGNSA. The CDR3 spans 16 residues. The CDR3 region is CASSPRTGGTTSPLHF. CDR3 sequence (DNA): TGTGCCAGCAGCCCCAGGACAGGGGGAACGACTTCACCCCTCCACTTT.

This chain joins TRBV7-9 and TRBJ1-2, with 9 bases lining up with TRBD1. The CDR3 runs 15 residues. Germline V gene sequence: CDR1 SEHNR, CDR2 FQNEAQ (reference sequence). Trimming cost V 1 base and J 5 bases; bases outside gene matches: 5. CDR3 region: CASSLEGTGLYGYTF. The CDR3 bases are TGTGCCAGCAGCTTAGAAGGGACAGGGCTTTATGGCTACACCTTC.

The chain has TRBV18 and TRBJ2-7; no definite D call. This CDR3 region has 11 residues. Between the trimmed V and J ends, which lost 6 bases and 6 bases, there was a span of 9 bases. Germline V gene data show CDR1 as KGHSH and CDR2 as LQKENI. The CDR3 loop reads CASSQDFEQYF. The CDR3 coding sequence is TGTGCCAGCTCGCAGGATTTCGAGCAGTACTTC.

This chain connects TRBV19 to TRBJ1-6, with TRBD1 identical over 7 bases. The CDR3 runs to 14 residues. Germline CDR1 LNHDA, CDR2 SQIVND (reference sequence). V lost 10 bases and J lost 12; bases outside the gene matches: 15. The CDR3 protein is CATSQGPQGQPLHF. The CDR3 DNA sequence: TGTGCCACCTCACAGGGGCCTCAGGGTCAACCCCTCCACTTT.

V usage is TRBV9 and J usage is TRBJ2-6; D uncertain. The CDR3 spans 17 residues. Germline V CDR1 and CDR2: SGDLS, YYNGEE. V gave up 0 bases and J gave up 4 bases, with 14 bases separating them. The CDR3 spells CASSVAPGSVGANVLTF. The DNA of the CDR3 is TGTGCCAGCAGCGTAGCCCCCGGGTCGGTGGGGGCCAACGTCCTGACTTTC.

The gene calls are TRBV6-5 and TRBJ2-5; maybe TRBD2 (6 bases). The CDR3 has 16 residues. Deletions cut 0 bases from V and 2 bases from J, with 13 bases between. The germline V gene encodes CDR1 MNHEY and CDR2 SVGAGI. This chain's CDR3 is CASSYSMGGGQETQYF. The DNA of the CDR3 is TGTGCCAGCAGTTACTCAATGGGAGGAGGACAAGAGACCCAGTACTTC.

The gene calls are TRBV5-4 and TRBJ1-1, with a tentative D call TRBD1 (5 bases). V was shortened by 0 bases and J by 0 bases, with 15 bases between the two germline ends. CDR1 and CDR2 (germline): SGHNT, YYREEE (reference sequence). The CDR3 contains 17 residues. CDR3 sequence (DNA): TGTGCCAGCAGCTTGGGGGGCCTACCAGGGTTGAACACTGAAGCTTTCTTT. Protein: CASSLGGLPGLNTEAFF.

The chain employs TRBV4-2 and TRBJ1-2; D is ambiguous. The CDR3 covers 13 residues. Germline assignment: CDR1 LGHNA and CDR2 YNFKEQ. The V end lost 0 bases, the J end lost 10 bases, and 12 bases lay between the germline ends. The CDR3 DNA reads TGTGCCAGCAGCCAAGATTCCTTTCGGGACTACACCTTC. Translating gives CASSQDSFRDYTF.

CDR3 nucleotide sequence: TGTGCCAGCAGTTACCCCGAGGATACGCAGTATTTT. As protein: CASSYPEDTQYF. The V gene is TRBV6-5, the J gene TRBJ2-3; D not resolved. CDR3 length equals 12 residues. The germline V gene has CDR1 MNHEY and CDR2 SVGAGI. V was shortened by 2 bases and J by 6 bases, with 6 bases between the two germline ends.

The chain employs TRBV7-9 and TRBJ1-4; D is unresolved. From germline, CDR1 is SEHNR and CDR2 FQNEAQ (reference sequence). The CDR3 is 14 residues long. Trimming stripped 2 bases from V and 7 bases from J, with 11 bases between. The chain's CDR3 is CASSLRSGIEKLFF. The CDR3 region has the DNA TGTGCCAGCAGCTTAAGGTCCGGGATTGAAAAACTGTTTTTT.

The chain combines TRBV23-1 with TRBJ2-2; no definite D call. TRBV23-1 is placed among ORFs of uncertain function. Deletions cut 8 bases from V and 1 base from J, with 14 bases between. This CDR3 has 15 residues. The chain's CDR3 is CASSVQVRNTGELFF. DNA for the CDR3: TGCGCCAGCTCAGTTCAGGTAAGGAACACCGGGGAGCTGTTTTTT.

The chain recombines TRBV21-1 with TRBJ1-2; the D call in the table, TRBD1, was not verified against the DNA. TRBV21-1 is a pseudogene. The CDR3 loop spans 14 amino acids. Here the CDR3 DNA reads TGTGCCAGCACCAGGGGCCCGTCCTGGTATGGCTACACCTTC. This gives the protein CASTRGPSWYGYTF.

V and J are TRBV2 and TRBJ2-7; 7 positions match TRBD1. The CDR3 extends over 13 amino acids. The V segment lost 7 bases and the J segment 6 bases; nucleotides outside the gene matches: 9. Germline CDR1 SNHLY, CDR2 FYNNEI. The CDR3 loop is CASNPNHRGEQYF. CDR3 bases: TGTGCCAGCAACCCCAACCACAGGGGCGAGCAGTACTTC.